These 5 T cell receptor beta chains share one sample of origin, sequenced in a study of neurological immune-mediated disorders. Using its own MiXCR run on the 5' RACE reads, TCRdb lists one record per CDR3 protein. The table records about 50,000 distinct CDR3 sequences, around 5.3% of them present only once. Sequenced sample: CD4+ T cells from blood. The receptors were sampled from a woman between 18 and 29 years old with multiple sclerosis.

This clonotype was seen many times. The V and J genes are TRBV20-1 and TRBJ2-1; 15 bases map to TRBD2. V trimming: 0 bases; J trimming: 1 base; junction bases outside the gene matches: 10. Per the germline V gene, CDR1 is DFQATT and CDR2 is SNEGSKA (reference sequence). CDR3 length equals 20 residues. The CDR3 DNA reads TGCAGTGCTAGAGATTTCCGGACTAGCGGGGGGGCCCAATCCTACAATGAGCAGTTCTTC. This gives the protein CSARDFRTSGGAQSYNEQFF.

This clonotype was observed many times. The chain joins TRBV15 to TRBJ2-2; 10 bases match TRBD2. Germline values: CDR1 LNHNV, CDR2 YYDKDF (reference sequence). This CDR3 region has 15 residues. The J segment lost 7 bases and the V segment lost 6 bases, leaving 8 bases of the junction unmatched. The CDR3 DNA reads TGTGCCACCAGGATAGCGGGAGGCCTCAGCGGGGAGCTGTTTTTT. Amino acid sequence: CATRIAGGLSGELFF.

CDR3 sequence: CAGRRGRELFF. In nucleotides, the CDR3 is TGTGCCGGGAGGAGAGGTCGGGAGCTGTTTTTT. V gene TRBV3-1 combines with J gene TRBJ2-2, with D possibly matching TRBD2 (6 bases). Trimming removed 11 bases from V and 9 bases from J, with 13 bases in between. Looked up from germline, CDR1 is LGHDT and CDR2 is YNNKEL (reference sequence). The CDR3 runs to 11 residues.

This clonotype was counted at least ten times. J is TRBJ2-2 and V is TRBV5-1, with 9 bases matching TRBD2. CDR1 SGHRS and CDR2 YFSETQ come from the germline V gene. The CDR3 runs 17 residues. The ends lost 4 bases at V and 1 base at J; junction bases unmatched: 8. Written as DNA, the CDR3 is TGCGCCAGCAGCGAACCCTTAGCGGGGGAGAACACCGGGGAGCTGTTTTTT. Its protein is CASSEPLAGENTGELFF.

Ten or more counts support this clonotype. As DNA, the CDR3 is TGTGCCAGCAGTATTCTAGGCCCTGAAGCTTTCTTT. Amino acid sequence: CASSILGPEAFF. The chain combines TRBV6-6 with TRBJ1-1; no clear D gene. The CDR3 covers 12 residues. V was trimmed by 5 bases and J by 6 bases, leaving 10 bases between them. Germline V lookup: CDR1 MNHNY, CDR2 SVGAGI (reference sequence).